Listed here are 6 T cell receptor beta chains from one sample, sequenced in a study of blood T cell repertoires in COVID-19. TCRdb keeps only in-frame clones here, not all; method: immunoSEQ multiplex PCR. The data show some 170,000 clones, about 90% seen once. Sequenced sample: PBMCs or T cells enriched from blood (not recorded which). The source of these receptors is a human donor with acute COVID-19. The donor label of this sample is uncertain.

J is TRBJ1-5 and V is TRBV7-2; the D is unclear. CDR1 and CDR2 (germline): SGHTA, FQGNSA. Trimming removed 2 bases at V and 5 bases at J, with 7 bases between. This CDR3 comprises 13 residues. The CDR3 protein is CASSLSVDQPQHF. As DNA, the CDR3 is TGTGCCAGCAGCTTATCGGTCGATCAGCCCCAGCATTTT. The whole variable domain, remainder taken from reference TRBV7-2 and TRBJ1-5, is GAGVSQSPSNKVTEKGKDVELRCDPISGHTALYWYRQSLGQGLEFLIYFQGNSAPDKSGLPSDRFSAERTGGSVSTLTIQRTQQEDSAVYLCASSLSVDQPQHFGDGTRLSIL.

This clone was recorded only once. The chain has TRBV15 and TRBJ2-5; 7 bases map to TRBD1. The CDR3 loop spans 15 amino acids. CDR1 and CDR2 from the germline V gene are LNHNV and YYDKDF (reference sequence). V trimming: 1 base; J trimming: 3 bases; junction bases outside the gene matches: 5. The CDR3 loop reads CATSRVTQGEETQYF. CDR3 in DNA: TGTGCCACCAGCAGAGTGACCCAGGGGGAAGAGACCCAGTACTTC. The full variable domain, completed using reference TRBV15 and TRBJ2-5, is DAMVIQNPRYQVTQFGKPVTLSCSQTLNHNVMYWYQQKSSQAPKLLFHYYDKDFNNEADTPDNFQSRRPNTSFCFLDIRSPGLGDTAMYLCATSRVTQGEETQYFGPGTRLLVL.

The rearrangement links TRBV18 to TRBJ1-2; the match to TRBD1 covers 11 bases. Germline values: CDR1 KGHSH, CDR2 LQKENI. The trim removed 6 bases at V and 7 bases at J, leaving 13 bases unmatched. The CDR3 contains 16 residues. CDR3 loop: CASSKGQGARLPGYTF. The CDR3 DNA reads TGTGCCAGCTCCAAAGGACAGGGGGCGCGTTTGCCTGGCTACACCTTC.

V gene TRBV3-1 (or the pseudogene TRBV3-2) combines with J gene TRBJ2-7, with TRBD1 matching over 12 bases. CDR1 is LGHDT, CDR2 YNNKEL, per germline (reference sequence). V trimming: 4 bases; J trimming: 6 bases; junction bases outside the gene matches: 4. The CDR3 is 14 residues long. The CDR3 sequence: CASSPGQGAGEQYF. The CDR3 DNA reads as TGTGCCAGCAGCCCGGGACAGGGGGCCGGCGAGCAGTACTTC.

V usage is TRBV2 and J usage is TRBJ2-3; 9 bases fit TRBD2. The CDR3 covers 16 residues. The germline CDR1 and CDR2 sequences are SNHLY and FYNNEI. The V and J ends lost 6 bases and 4 bases, in that order; junction bases with no gene match: 11. The CDR3, as DNA: TGTGCCAGCAGCCGGTCGACTAGCGGCGGACCAGATACGCAGTATTTT. This codes for CASSRSTSGGPDTQYF. The whole variable domain, remainder taken from reference TRBV2 and TRBJ2-3, is EPEVTQTPSHQVTQMGQEVILRCVPISNHLYFYWYRQILGQKVEFLVSFYNNEISEKSEIFDDQFSVERPDGSNFTLKIRSTKLEDSAMYFCASSRSTSGGPDTQYFGPGTRLTVL.

With respect to this clone: The same CDR3 is also encoded by other DNA sequences in this sample. The chain recombines TRBV19 with TRBJ2-2; 11 bases map to TRBD2. This CDR3 is built from 14 residues. Germline V gene lookup returns CDR1 LNHDA and CDR2 SQIVND (reference sequence). After removal of 3 bases from V and 6 bases from J, the junction contained 0 bases not matched to a gene. The CDR3 nucleotides read TGTGCCAGTAGTATTAGCGGGGGGGCCGGGGAGCTGTTTTTT. Its translation: CASSISGGAGELFF. Drawing the rest from reference TRBV19 and TRBJ2-2, the complete variable domain is DGGITQSPKYLFRKEGQNVTLSCEQNLNHDAMYWYRQDPGQGLRLIYYSQIVNDFQKGDIAEGYSVSREKKESFPLTVTSAQKNPTAFYLCASSISGGAGELFFGEGSRLTVL.